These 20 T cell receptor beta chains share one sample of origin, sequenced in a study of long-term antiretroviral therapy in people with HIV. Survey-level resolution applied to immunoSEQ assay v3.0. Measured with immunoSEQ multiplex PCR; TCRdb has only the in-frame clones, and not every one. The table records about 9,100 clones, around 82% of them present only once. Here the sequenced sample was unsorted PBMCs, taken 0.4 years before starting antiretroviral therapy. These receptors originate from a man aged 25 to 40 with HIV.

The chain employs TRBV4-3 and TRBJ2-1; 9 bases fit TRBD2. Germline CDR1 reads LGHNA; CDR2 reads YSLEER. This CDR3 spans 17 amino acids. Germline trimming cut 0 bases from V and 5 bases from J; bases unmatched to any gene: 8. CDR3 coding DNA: TGCGCCAGCAGCCAAGAAAAGTTAGGACTAGCGAACAATGAGCAGTTCTTC. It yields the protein CASSQEKLGLANNEQFF.

In DNA, the CDR3 is TGCGCCAGCAGCCAAACCGGGACAGGGGGTTCCAAGCAGTACTTC. As protein: CASSQTGTGGSKQYF. The chain joins TRBV4-3 to TRBJ2-7, with TRBD1 matching over 11 bases. J was trimmed by 8 bases and V by 2 bases; bases with no gene match: 8. CDR1 LGHNA and CDR2 YSLEER come from the germline V gene. The CDR3 runs 15 residues.

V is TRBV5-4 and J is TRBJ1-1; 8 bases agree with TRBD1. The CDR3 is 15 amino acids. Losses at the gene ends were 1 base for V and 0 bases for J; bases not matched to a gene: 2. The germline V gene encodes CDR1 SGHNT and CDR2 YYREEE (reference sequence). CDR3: CASSLRDRMNTEAFF. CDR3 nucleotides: TGTGCCAGCAGCTTGCGGGACAGGATGAACACTGAAGCTTTCTTT.

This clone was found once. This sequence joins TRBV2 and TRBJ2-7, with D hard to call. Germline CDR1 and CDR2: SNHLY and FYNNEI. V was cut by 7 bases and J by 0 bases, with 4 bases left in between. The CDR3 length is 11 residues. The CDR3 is CASTASYEQYF. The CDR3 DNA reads TGTGCCAGCACCGCCTCCTACGAGCAGTACTTC.

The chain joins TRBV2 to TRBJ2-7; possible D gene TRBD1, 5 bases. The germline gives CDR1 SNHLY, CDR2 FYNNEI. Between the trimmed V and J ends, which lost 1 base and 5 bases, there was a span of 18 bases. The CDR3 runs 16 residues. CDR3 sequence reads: CASSEGSSRVVDEQYF. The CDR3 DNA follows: TGTGCCAGCAGTGAAGGATCCAGCAGGGTGGTCGACGAGCAGTACTTC.

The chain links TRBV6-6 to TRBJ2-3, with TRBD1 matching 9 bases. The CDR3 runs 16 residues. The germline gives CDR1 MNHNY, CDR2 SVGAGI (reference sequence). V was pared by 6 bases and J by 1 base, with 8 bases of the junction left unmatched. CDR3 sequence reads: CASRYGQGIGTDTQYF. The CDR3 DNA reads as TGTGCCAGCAGATACGGACAGGGGATCGGCACAGATACGCAGTATTTT.

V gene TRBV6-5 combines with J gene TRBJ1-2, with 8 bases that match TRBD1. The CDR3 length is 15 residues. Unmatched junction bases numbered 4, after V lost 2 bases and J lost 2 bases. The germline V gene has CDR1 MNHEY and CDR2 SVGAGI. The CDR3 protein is CASSYHGTGNYGYTF. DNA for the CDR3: TGTGCCAGCAGTTACCACGGGACAGGCAACTATGGCTACACCTTC.

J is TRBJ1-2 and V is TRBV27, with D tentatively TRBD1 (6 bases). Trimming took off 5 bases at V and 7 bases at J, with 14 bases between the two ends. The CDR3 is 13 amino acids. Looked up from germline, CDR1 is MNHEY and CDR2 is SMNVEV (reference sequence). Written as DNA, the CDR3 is TGTGCCAGCAGTAAACAGGGCCCGGGTGGCTACACCTTC. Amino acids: CASSKQGPGGYTF.

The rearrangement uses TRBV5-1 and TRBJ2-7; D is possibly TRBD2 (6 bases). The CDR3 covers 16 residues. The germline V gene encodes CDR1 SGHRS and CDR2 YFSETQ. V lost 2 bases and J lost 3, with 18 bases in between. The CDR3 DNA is TGCGCCAGCAGCTTAGGGGCGGGGAGCCGTGGCTACGAGCAGTACTTC. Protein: CASSLGAGSRGYEQYF.

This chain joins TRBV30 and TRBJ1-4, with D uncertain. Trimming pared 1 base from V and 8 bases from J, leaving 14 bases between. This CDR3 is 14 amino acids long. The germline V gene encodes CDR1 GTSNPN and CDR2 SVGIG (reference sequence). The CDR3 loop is CAWSELPSGEKLFF. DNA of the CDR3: TGTGCCTGGAGTGAACTCCCTTCAGGCGAAAAACTGTTTTTT.

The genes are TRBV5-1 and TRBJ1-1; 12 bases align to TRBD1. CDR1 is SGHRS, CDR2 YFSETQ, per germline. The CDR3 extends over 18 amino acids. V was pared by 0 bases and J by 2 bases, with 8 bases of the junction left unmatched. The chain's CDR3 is CASSLAAGTGGANTEAFF. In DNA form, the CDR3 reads TGCGCCAGCAGCTTGGCGGCAGGGACAGGGGGCGCAAACACTGAAGCTTTCTTT.

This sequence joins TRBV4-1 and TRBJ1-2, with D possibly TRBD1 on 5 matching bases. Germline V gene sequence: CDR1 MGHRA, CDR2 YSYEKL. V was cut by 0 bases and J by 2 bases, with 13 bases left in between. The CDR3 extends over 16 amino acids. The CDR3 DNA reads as TGCGCCAGCAGCCAAGAAAGGTTTGGGGCGAACTATGGCTACACCTTC. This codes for CASSQERFGANYGYTF.

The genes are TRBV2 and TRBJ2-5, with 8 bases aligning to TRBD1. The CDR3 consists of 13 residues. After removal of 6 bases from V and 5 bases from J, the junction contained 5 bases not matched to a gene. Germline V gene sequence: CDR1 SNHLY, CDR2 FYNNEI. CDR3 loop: CASSLRTGETQYF. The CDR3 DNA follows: TGTGCCAGCAGCCTTCGGACAGGGGAGACCCAGTACTTC.

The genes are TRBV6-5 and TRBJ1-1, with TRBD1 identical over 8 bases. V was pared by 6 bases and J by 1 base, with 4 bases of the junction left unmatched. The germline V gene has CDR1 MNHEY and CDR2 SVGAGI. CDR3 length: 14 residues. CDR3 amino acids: CASRKQGENTEAFF. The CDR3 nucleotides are TGTGCCAGCAGGAAACAGGGGGAGAACACTGAAGCTTTCTTT.

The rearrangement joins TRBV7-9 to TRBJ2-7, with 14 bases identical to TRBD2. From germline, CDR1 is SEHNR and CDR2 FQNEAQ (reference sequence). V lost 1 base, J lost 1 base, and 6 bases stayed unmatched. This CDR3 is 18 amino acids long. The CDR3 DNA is TGTGCCAGCAGCTTAGGACTAGCGGGAGGGCCTCTTTCCTACGAGCAGTACTTC. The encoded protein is CASSLGLAGGPLSYEQYF.

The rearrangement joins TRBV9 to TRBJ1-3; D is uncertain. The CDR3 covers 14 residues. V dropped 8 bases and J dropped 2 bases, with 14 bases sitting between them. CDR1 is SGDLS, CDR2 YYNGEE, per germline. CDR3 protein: CARRSRQAGNTIYF. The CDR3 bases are TGTGCCAGACGGTCGCGGCAAGCTGGAAACACCATATATTTT.

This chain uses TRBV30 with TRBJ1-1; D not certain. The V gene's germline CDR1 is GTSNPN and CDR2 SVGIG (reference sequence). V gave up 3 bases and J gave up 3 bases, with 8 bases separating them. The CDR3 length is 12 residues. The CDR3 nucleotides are TGTGCCTGGAGGTCCTGGGACACTGAAGCTTTCTTT. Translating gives CAWRSWDTEAFF.

As DNA, the CDR3 is TGTGCCAGCAGCGTAGGAGGGGGAGAGACCCAGTACTTC. Protein sequence: CASSVGGGETQYF. The genes are TRBV9 and TRBJ2-5, with D perhaps TRBD1 (6 bases). V lost 0 bases and J 4 bases, leaving 7 bases between the germline ends. The CDR3 loop spans 13 amino acids. The germline CDR1 and CDR2 sequences are SGDLS and YYNGEE.

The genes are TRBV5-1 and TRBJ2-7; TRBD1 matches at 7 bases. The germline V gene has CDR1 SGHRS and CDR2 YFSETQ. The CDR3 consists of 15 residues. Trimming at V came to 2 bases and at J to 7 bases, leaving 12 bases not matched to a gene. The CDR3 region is CASSFQGVQLGEQYF. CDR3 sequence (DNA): TGCGCCAGCAGCTTTCAGGGGGTCCAACTAGGGGAGCAGTACTTC.

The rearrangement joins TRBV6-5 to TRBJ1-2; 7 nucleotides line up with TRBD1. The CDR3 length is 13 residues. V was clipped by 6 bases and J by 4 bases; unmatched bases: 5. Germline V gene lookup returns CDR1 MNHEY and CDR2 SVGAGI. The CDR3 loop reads CASSDRVRYGYTF. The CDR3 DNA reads TGTGCCAGCAGCGACAGGGTGCGCTATGGCTACACCTTC.